This note documents a single T cell receptor (beta chain) sequence. The record originates from a study of OX40 agonist ivuxolimab in advanced cancers. Turning to the study itself: Age averaged around 60 years (range about 23 to 80), and 82.7% were male.

Germline-derived CDR1 and CDR2 are MNHEY and SVGAGI. Trimming pared 4 bases from V and 10 bases from J, leaving 13 bases between. This CDR3 spans 12 amino acids. Using immunoSEQ multiplex PCR, the repertoire was profiled, and TCRdb retains in-frame clones only, with some absent. The repertoire has 48,000 or so clones, 80% to 95% of them found once; the top ten carry around 6.7%. V usage is TRBV6-5 and J usage is TRBJ1-1; D is perhaps TRBD1 (5 bases). The sample consisted of CD4+ or CD8+ T cells sorted from blood, taken in a trial of the OX40 agonist ivuxolimab. This TCR came from an adult with an advanced solid tumor such as melanoma, head and neck, liver or kidney cancer. Written as DNA, the CDR3 is TGTGCCAGCAGTTCCGGGGCCGGCGGAGCTTTCTTT. Protein product: CASSSGAGGAFF.